The 17 T cell receptor beta chains given below trace back to one sample, sequenced in a study of graft-versus-host responses after intestinal transplantation. Produced via immunoSEQ multiplex PCR; TCRdb's table is partial and in-frame only. This sample has some 25,000 clones, with 85% to 95% found just once. The material sequenced was PBMCs, taken just under 40 days after intestinal transplant. The origin of the receptors is a human patient who received an intestinal transplant, so some T cells may come from the graft donor.

The chain has TRBV13 and TRBJ2-4; 7 bases agree with TRBD1. Germline V CDR1 and CDR2: PRHDT, FYEKMQ (reference sequence). This CDR3 has 16 amino acids. J lost 4 bases, V lost 5 bases, and 11 bases had no gene match. For the CDR3, the DNA is TGTGCCAGCAGCAGTCCTGGACAGGATGCGAAAAACATTCAGTACTTC. Translated, it gives CASSSPGQDAKNIQYF.

The rearrangement joins TRBV6-6 to TRBJ1-1; 9 nucleotides line up with TRBD1. Looked up from germline, CDR1 is MNHNY and CDR2 is SVGAGI (reference sequence). J lost 6 bases, V lost 6 bases, and 8 bases had no gene match. CDR3 length: 14 amino acids. CDR3 sequence reads: CASRRTGAGAEAFF. The CDR3 region has the DNA TGTGCCAGCAGGAGGACAGGGGCGGGGGCTGAAGCTTTCTTT.

The chain combines TRBV28 with TRBJ2-5, with no clear D. This CDR3 comprises 15 residues. CDR1 MDHEN and CDR2 SYDVKM come from the germline V gene. V lost 2 bases to trimming and J lost 5 bases, with 15 bases between them. CDR3 nucleotide sequence: TGTGCCAGCAGTTTAATTCAGCCGGCATGGGAGACCCAGTACTTC. It yields the protein CASSLIQPAWETQYF.

V is TRBV5-1 and J is TRBJ2-7; D unresolved. This CDR3 spans 13 amino acids. With 4 bases removed from V and 1 base from J, the gap between germline ends came to 9 bases. Per germline, CDR1 SGHRS and CDR2 YFSETQ. The CDR3 protein is CASSAPSSYEQYF. As DNA, the CDR3 is TGCGCCAGCAGCGCCCCCTCTTCCTACGAGCAGTACTTC.

The gene calls are TRBV27 and TRBJ2-7; 10 bases are shared with TRBD1. This CDR3 is 15 amino acids long. After removal of 5 bases from V and 3 bases from J, the junction contained 7 bases not matched to a gene. Germline CDR1 and CDR2: MNHEY and SMNVEV (reference sequence). CDR3 bases: TGTGCCAGCAGTCCCAGACAGGGGGCGGTCTACGAGCAGTACTTC. This sequence encodes CASSPRQGAVYEQYF.

V usage is TRBV9 and J usage is TRBJ1-4; D gene unclear. Looked up from germline, CDR1 is SGDLS and CDR2 is YYNGEE. The V and J ends lost 3 bases and 8 bases respectively, with 14 bases between them. The CDR3 is 14 amino acids. The DNA of the CDR3 is TGTGCCAGCAGCGAGGACGGGGTGTTGGAAAAACTGTTTTTT. This translates into CASSEDGVLEKLFF.

The chain employs TRBV7-9 and TRBJ1-2; 8 nucleotides line up with TRBD1. The CDR3 contains 13 residues. Germline assignment: CDR1 SEHNR and CDR2 FQNEAQ (reference sequence). Germline trimming cut 1 base from V and 8 bases from J; bases unmatched to any gene: 3. The CDR3 reads CASSLVRGQGYTF. The DNA of the CDR3 is TGTGCCAGCAGCTTAGTCAGGGGGCAAGGCTACACCTTC.

This chain uses TRBV5-6 with TRBJ2-7, with TRBD2 identical over 10 bases. Germline assignment: CDR1 SGHDT and CDR2 YYEEEE. The CDR3 sequence is 14 residues long. The V segment lost 4 bases and the J segment 4 bases; nucleotides outside the gene matches: 5. The CDR3: CASSGSSGSYEQYF. The CDR3 DNA reads as TGTGCCAGCAGCGGGTCTAGCGGGAGTTACGAGCAGTACTTC.

The CDR3 loop is CASSLGVINEQYF. CDR3 nucleotide sequence: TGTGCCAGCAGTTTGGGAGTTATCAACGAGCAGTACTTC. The V gene is TRBV28, the J gene TRBJ2-7; a weak D match, TRBD2 (5 bases). The CDR3 length is 13 residues. Trimming removed 3 bases from V and 5 bases from J, with 11 bases in between. CDR1 is MDHEN, CDR2 SYDVKM, per germline.

The V call is TRBV25-1, the J call TRBJ1-1, with D perhaps matching TRBD1 (5 bases). There are 12 residues in the CDR3. Germline V CDR1 and CDR2: MGHDK, SYGVNS. The V end was cut by 4 bases, the J end by 4 bases, with 7 bases between. CDR3 in amino acids: CASSGGFTEAFF. CDR3 in DNA: TGTGCCAGCAGTGGGGGGTTCACTGAAGCTTTCTTT.

The chain has TRBV6-5 and TRBJ2-7, with 7 bases aligning to TRBD2. Germline CDR1 is MNHEY and CDR2 is SVGAGI. The CDR3 has 16 amino acids. J was trimmed by 2 bases and V by 1 base; bases with no gene match: 8. CDR3 in amino acids: CASSYFRASGTYEQYF. CDR3 coding DNA: TGTGCCAGCAGTTACTTTAGGGCTAGCGGCACCTACGAGCAGTACTTC.

For this clone: The sample contains more than one DNA sequence encoding this CDR3. This chain uses TRBV7-6 with TRBJ1-1, with 7 bases fitting TRBD1. Germline CDR1 reads SGHVS; CDR2 reads FNYEAQ. The CDR3 spans 15 residues. The V and J ends lost 0 bases and 7 bases, in that order; junction bases with no gene match: 8. DNA of the CDR3: TGTGCCAGCAGCTTAGCCCCGGGGGCAGGGGGTGAAGCTTTCTTT. Its protein is CASSLAPGAGGEAFF.

This chain links TRBV6-5 with TRBJ1-2, with TRBD1 matching over 8 bases. The CDR3 has 15 amino acids. Germline trimming cut 0 bases from V and 0 bases from J; bases unmatched to any gene: 0. Germline values: CDR1 MNHEY, CDR2 SVGAGI. CDR3 bases: TGTGCCAGCAGTTACTCACAGGGGGCTAACTATGGCTACACCTTC. Encoded protein: CASSYSQGANYGYTF.

The genes are TRBV5-1 and TRBJ2-1; D is ambiguous. Germline V gene sequence: CDR1 SGHRS, CDR2 YFSETQ. Deletions cut 5 bases from V and 5 bases from J, with 14 bases between. The CDR3 loop spans 14 amino acids. The CDR3 DNA sequence: TGCGCCAGCAGTCTATCCACCTGGGACAATGAGCAGTTCTTC. This sequence encodes CASSLSTWDNEQFF. The full variable domain, completed using reference TRBV5-1 and TRBJ2-1, is KAGVTQTPRYLIKTRGQQVTLSCSPISGHRSVSWYQQTPGQGLQFLFEYFSETQRNKGNFPGRFSGRQFSNSRSEMNVSTLELGDSALYLCASSLSTWDNEQFFGPGTRLTVL.

This clone was recorded once. The chain couples TRBV28 to TRBJ2-2, with a possible D match to TRBD1 (6 bases). This CDR3 has 18 residues. V lost 3 bases, J lost 2 bases, and 19 bases lay in between. The germline V gene encodes CDR1 MDHEN and CDR2 SYDVKM. CDR3 loop: CASSLGALDSGNTGELFF. CDR3 in DNA: TGTGCCAGCAGTTTGGGGGCCCTCGACTCCGGTAACACCGGGGAGCTGTTTTTT.

The chain uses TRBV21-1 and TRBJ2-1; no check of the table's D call, TRBD2, against the DNA was made. TRBV21-1 is a pseudogene segment. The length of the CDR3 is 14 residues. CDR3 sequence reads: CASLSGSRENEQFF. The CDR3 DNA sequence: TGTGCCAGCCTTTCGGGCTCCCGGGAGAATGAGCAGTTCTTC.

V gene TRBV11-3 combines with J gene TRBJ2-7; D uncertain. The germline V gene has CDR1 SGHNT and CDR2 YENEEA. The CDR3 sequence is 14 residues long. Trimming stripped 4 bases from V and 2 bases from J, with 12 bases between. The CDR3 is CASSSALGPYEQYF. The CDR3 nucleotides are TGTGCCAGCAGCTCCGCCCTAGGACCCTACGAGCAGTACTTC. Variable domain in full (rest from reference TRBV11-3 and TRBJ2-7): EAGVVQSPRYKIIEKKQPVAFWCNPISGHNTLYWYLQNLGQGPELLIRYENEEAVDDSQLPKDRFSAERLKGVDSTLKIQPAELGDSAVYLCASSSALGPYEQYFGPGTRLTVT.